This T cell receptor (beta chain) was recovered during a study of beta chain features in type 1 diabetes. At the level of the study: Sorted cells examined across all samples numbered about 110,000,000.

On this clone: The antigen is not known.

Expressed TCRB transcripts got sequenced, as all isolated RNA was reverse transcribed. Clones were sequenced by immunoSEQ multiplex PCR, and TCRdb holds only the in-frame ones, with some missing. The repertoire has just over 600,000 clones, roughly 16% of them found once; the top ten carry 0.09% to 0.095%. Overall study results and limits: The naive, central memory and Treg TCRB repertoires of patients appeared to be more similar to one another than those of healthy donors.

This CDR3 is built from 14 residues. V dropped 4 bases and J dropped 5 bases, with 15 bases sitting between them. Germline assignment: CDR1 SGHDT and CDR2 YYEEEE. Sequencing was performed on naive CD4+ T cells from blood. The sequence was obtained from a young man in good health. This chain links TRBV5-6 with TRBJ1-2; tentative D call: TRBD1 (6 bases). The CDR3 protein is CASSTPHREYGYTF. In DNA form, the CDR3 reads TGTGCCAGCAGCACCCCCCACAGGGAGTATGGCTACACCTTC.